The source of this T cell receptor (beta chain) is a study of shared clonotypes between healthy human individuals. Sequenced by immunoSEQ multiplex PCR; TCRdb stores in-frame clones only, minus some. The table has about 2.3 million clones, approximately 95% seen once. From germline, CDR1 is LNHDA and CDR2 SQIVND (reference sequence). This CDR3 comprises 12 residues. Trimming took off 3 bases at V and 4 bases at J, with 6 bases between the two ends. Adult donors, all healthy and HIV-negative, had no recent acute infections or vaccinations. The source of this sequence is a man in his late teens or twenties in good health. Some clones in this sample may be carry-over from other donors' samples. Input material: naive CD4+ T cells from PBMCs. As for subset: CD45RA+ positively selected. V gene TRBV19 combines with J gene TRBJ1-1; D gene ambiguous. The CDR3: CASSIHGTEAFF. In DNA form, the CDR3 reads TGTGCCAGTAGTATCCACGGCACTGAAGCTTTCTTT.